The rows below give T cell receptor beta chains drawn from one sample of a study of T cell responses to AZD1222 COVID-19 vaccine. TCRdb keeps only in-frame clones here, not all; method: immunoSEQ multiplex PCR. The sample carries 50,000 to 55,000 clones, roughly 90% recorded once. Sequencing was performed on peripheral blood, taken 28 days after the second AZD1222 dose. These receptors came from an adult who received the AZD1222 COVID-19 vaccine. The CDR3 runs from the conserved cysteine through the conserved F or W. A D gene is named only where the DNA matches it firmly. Some rows mark clone size as missing; the rest say once, few, many or name a class of expanded clone.

clone size	D gene	V gene	J gene	CDR3 protein	CDR3 DNA
NA	TRBD2	TRBV11-1	TRBJ2-3	CASSLRTSGSSDTQYF	TGTGCCAGCAGCCTAAGGACTAGCGGGAGTTCAGATACGCAGTATTTT
NA	TRBD2	TRBV6-5	TRBJ2-1	CASSYRTSGYNEQFF	TGTGCCAGCAGTTACCGAACTAGCGGGTACAATGAGCAGTTCTTC
NA	NA	TRBV30	TRBJ1-3	CACGGSRPGPGNTIYF	TGTGCCTGCGGAGGAAGTAGGCCAGGGCCTGGAAACACCATATATTTT
NA	NA	TRBV9	TRBJ2-2	CASSAAGELFF	TGTGCCAGCAGCGCGGCCGGGGAGCTGTTTTTT
NA	NA	TRBV7-6	TRBJ2-3	CASRGPEVADTQYF	TGTGCCAGCAGAGGGCCGGAGGTGGCAGATACGCAGTATTTT
NA	NA	TRBV6-5	TRBJ2-3	CASGALGGTDTQYF	TGTGCCAGCGGCGCACTGGGCGGCACAGATACGCAGTATTTT
NA	NA	TRBV4-2	TRBJ2-3	CASSQADSPSTDTQYF	TGTGCCAGCAGCCAAGCGGACTCTCCTAGCACAGATACGCAGTATTTT
NA	NA	TRBV7-7	TRBJ2-1	CAFPPRPNSQLF	TGTGCTTTTCCCCCCAGGCCTAACTCGCAGCTCTTC
NA	TRBD1	TRBV3-1/TRBV3-2	TRBJ2-2	CASSPPGGFDTGELFF	TGTGCCAGCAGTCCTCCAGGGGGCTTCGACACCGGGGAGCTGTTTTTT
NA	NA	TRBV18	TRBJ2-7	CASSPPSQRSYEQYF	TGTGCCAGCTCACCACCTTCACAGCGCTCCTACGAGCAGTACTTC
NA	NA	TRBV28	TRBJ1-6	CASSFPHGQRNSPLHF	TGTGCCAGCAGTTTCCCCCACGGACAAAGAAATTCACCCCTCCACTTT
NA	NA	TRBV11-1	TRBJ1-1	CASSLYTNTEAFF	TGTGCCAGCAGCTTATACACAAACACTGAAGCTTTCTTT
NA	NA	TRBV7-8	TRBJ1-2	CASSPQRGWDGYTF	TGTGCCAGCAGCCCCCAGAGGGGCTGGGATGGCTACACCTTC
NA	NA	TRBV5-1	TRBJ1-2	CASSLEGLKGYGYTF	TGCGCCAGCAGCTTGGAAGGCCTTAAGGGCTATGGCTACACCTTC
NA	TRBD1	TRBV29-1	TRBJ1-2	CSVQPRDRAPGGYTF	TGCAGCGTGCAACCCCGGGACAGGGCGCCGGGAGGCTACACCTTC
NA	TRBD2	TRBV6-1	TRBJ2-3	CASSEAGRADTQYF	TGTGCCAGCAGTGAAGCTGGGAGGGCAGATACGCAGTATTTT
NA	NA	TRBV30	TRBJ1-1	CAWSVRQNTEAFF	TGTGCCTGGAGTGTACGGCAGAACACTGAAGCTTTCTTT
NA	TRBD1	TRBV19	TRBJ1-5	CASSIGQGASQPQHF	TGTGCCAGTAGTATCGGACAGGGGGCAAGTCAGCCCCAGCATTTT
NA	NA	TRBV29-1	TRBJ1-5	CSVETHSNQPQHF	TGCAGCGTTGAAACGCATAGCAATCAGCCCCAGCATTTT
NA	NA	TRBV24-1	TRBJ1-5	CATSVSGVGPQHF	TGTGCCACCAGCGTCAGTGGGGTTGGGCCCCAGCATTTT
NA	TRBD1	TRBV10-3	TRBJ1-2	CAIPGGPAPYGYTF	TGTGCCATACCAGGGGGGCCGGCGCCCTATGGCTACACCTTC
NA	NA	TRBV6-5	TRBJ1-3	CASTGLRGNTIYF	TGTGCCAGCACCGGGCTAAGGGGAAACACCATATATTTT
NA	NA	TRBV6-5	TRBJ1-4	CASSLSIGMGEKLFF	TGTGCCAGCAGCCTATCGATTGGGATGGGAGAAAAACTGTTTTTT
NA	NA	TRBV18	TRBJ1-1	CASSPERQVGTEAFF	TGTGCCAGCTCACCAGAAAGGCAGGTTGGCACTGAAGCTTTCTTT
NA	TRBD1	TRBV9	TRBJ1-3	CASSVVGTGGLSGNTIYF	TGTGCCAGCAGCGTAGTAGGGACAGGGGGTCTTAGTGGAAACACCATATATTTT
NA	NA	TRBV30	TRBJ2-3	CAWSPPPGRPYSDTQYF	TGTGCCTGGAGCCCGCCGCCGGGGAGACCTTACTCAGATACGCAGTATTTT
NA	NA	TRBV3-1/TRBV3-2	TRBJ2-1	CASSQGPPRQFF	TGTGCCAGCAGCCAAGGCCCCCCTAGGCAGTTCTTC
once	NA	TRBV11-2	TRBJ2-7	CASSLGRGSGVTYEQYF	TGTGCCAGCAGCTTAGGGAGGGGGAGCGGGGTGACCTACGAGCAGTACTTC
NA	NA	TRBV4-1	TRBJ1-4	CASSQGTGRGEKLFF	TGCGCCAGCAGCCAAGGTACAGGGAGAGGCGAAAAACTGTTTTTT
NA	TRBD1	TRBV5-6	TRBJ2-3	CASSWDRAVTDTQYF	TGTGCCAGCAGCTGGGACAGGGCCGTAACAGATACGCAGTATTTT
NA	NA	TRBV7-3	TRBJ2-5	CASSLAVRGTQYF	TGTGCCAGCAGCTTAGCGGTTCGCGGGACCCAGTACTTC
NA	NA	TRBV10-3	TRBJ1-3	CAISESGRGGNTIYF	TGTGCCATCAGTGAGTCAGGCAGGGGAGGAAACACCATATATTTT
NA	NA	TRBV4-1	TRBJ2-7	CASSRDRGYYEQYF	TGCGCCAGCAGCAGGGACCGGGGGTACTACGAGCAGTACTTC